The 6 T cell receptor beta chains below were found in one sample sequenced in a study of T cell responses to AZD1222 COVID-19 vaccine (dated by TCRdb to 2020 to 2022). Interpreted using the paper, the time point label stands for: baseline before first vaccination. In the paper's terms, the treatment or condition label means: meningococcal conjugate vaccine given as trial control. Preparation of the library involved the immunoSEQ multiplex PCR assay. TCRdb took this table from immuneACCESS and kept in-frame rearrangements with V and J called. Such tables lack part of the clones; where checked against another copy, unresolved V genes explain under half of the gap, and the rest is unexplained. This sample has under 100,000 clones in its table, and about 90% of those were observed once. The biggest ten clones account for 6% to 8.5% of the sample. Sequencing was performed on peripheral blood, taken on day 0 of MenACWY control vaccination. These receptors were obtained from an adult in good health.

This chain joins TRBV3-1 (or the pseudogene TRBV3-2) and TRBJ2-7; D may match TRBD1 or TRBD2 (5 bases each). With 5 bases removed from V and 6 bases from J, the gap between germline ends came to 14 bases. The CDR3 loop spans 13 amino acids. Germline V gives CDR1 LGHDT, CDR2 YNNKEL (reference sequence). This CDR3 reads CASSNEVGTEQYF. CDR3 sequence (DNA): TGTGCCAGCAGCAACGAGGTGGGGACCGAGCAGTACTTC.

The chain links TRBV6-5 to TRBJ2-5, with 8 nucleotides matching TRBD1. This CDR3 has 14 amino acids. V lost 8 bases and J lost 1; bases outside the gene matches: 6. Germline CDR1 MNHEY, CDR2 SVGAGI. CDR3: CASDSGGSQETQYF. CDR3 DNA sequence: TGTGCCAGCGACTCAGGGGGCTCCCAAGAGACCCAGTACTTC.

The rearrangement uses TRBV7-2 and TRBJ1-2, with D unclear. The CDR3 extends over 17 amino acids. V lost 5 bases to trimming and J lost 0 bases, with 19 bases between them. Germline V gene lookup returns CDR1 SGHTA and CDR2 FQGNSA. The CDR3 protein is CASSPQRGLGANYGYTF. The CDR3 DNA is TGTGCCAGCAGCCCACAACGGGGTCTGGGAGCTAACTATGGCTACACCTTC. Variable domain in full (rest from reference TRBV7-2 and TRBJ1-2): GAGVSQSPSNKVTEKGKDVELRCDPISGHTALYWYRQSLGQGLEFLIYFQGNSAPDKSGLPSDRFSAERTGGSVSTLTIQRTQQEDSAVYLCASSPQRGLGANYGYTFGSGTRLTVV.

There are a few counts of this clone. The chain recombines TRBV6-5 with TRBJ2-3; perhaps TRBD1 as D (6 bases). V gave up 5 bases and J gave up 10 bases, with 13 bases separating them. The CDR3 covers 12 residues. Germline V gene sequence: CDR1 MNHEY, CDR2 SVGAGI. The CDR3 DNA reads TGTGCCAGCAGTAGCGACTCAGGGGCGCAGTATTTT. Translated: CASSSDSGAQYF.

The rearrangement joins TRBV5-4 to TRBJ2-3, with D maybe TRBD1 (7 bases). The CDR3 has 14 residues. V was shortened by 4 bases and J by 6 bases, with 15 bases between the two germline ends. CDR1 is SGHNT, CDR2 YYREEE, per germline (reference sequence). The CDR3 here is CASSQGGRMDTQYF. DNA for the CDR3: TGTGCCAGCAGCCAGGGGGGACGGATGGATACGCAGTATTTT. The complete variable domain, with remaining parts taken from reference TRBV5-4 and TRBJ2-3, reads ETGVTQSPTHLIKTRGQQVTLRCSSQSGHNTVSWYQQALGQGPQFIFQYYREEENGRGNFPPRFSGLQFPNYSSELNVNALELDDSALYLCASSQGGRMDTQYFGPGTRLTVL.

The chain links TRBV7-9 to TRBJ2-3; 7 positions agree with TRBD1. Germline loops: CDR1 SEHNR, CDR2 FQNEAQ (reference sequence). The CDR3 has 14 amino acids. V was pared by 6 bases and J by 5 bases, with 8 bases of the junction left unmatched. The CDR3 region is CASRRGTAVDTQYF. As DNA, the CDR3 is TGTGCCAGCAGGCGAGGGACAGCTGTAGATACGCAGTATTTT.